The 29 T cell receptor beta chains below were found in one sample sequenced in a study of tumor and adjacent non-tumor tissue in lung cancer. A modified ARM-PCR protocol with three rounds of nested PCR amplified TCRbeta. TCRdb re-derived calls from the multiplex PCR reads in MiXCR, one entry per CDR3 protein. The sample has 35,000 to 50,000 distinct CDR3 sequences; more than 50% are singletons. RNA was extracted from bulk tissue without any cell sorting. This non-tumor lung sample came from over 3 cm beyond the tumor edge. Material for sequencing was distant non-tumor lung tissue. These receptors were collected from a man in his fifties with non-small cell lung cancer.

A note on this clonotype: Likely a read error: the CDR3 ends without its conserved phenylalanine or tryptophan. This chain's CDR3 is CASSPTGAGETQYY. The DNA of the CDR3 is TGTGCCAGCAGCCCCACGGGAGCCGGGGAGACCCAGTACTAC. This chain links TRBV11-2 with TRBJ2-5, with a possible D match to TRBD2 (6 bases). This CDR3 has 14 amino acids. Trimming took off 5 bases at V and 5 bases at J, with 15 bases between the two ends. The V gene's germline CDR1 is SGHAT and CDR2 FQNNGV.

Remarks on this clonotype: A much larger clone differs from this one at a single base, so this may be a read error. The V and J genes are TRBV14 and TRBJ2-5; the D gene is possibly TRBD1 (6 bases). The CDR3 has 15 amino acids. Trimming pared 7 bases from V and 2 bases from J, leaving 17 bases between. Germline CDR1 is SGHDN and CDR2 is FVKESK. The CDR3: CASNLFRGLQETQYF. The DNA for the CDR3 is TGTGCCAGCAACCTGTTCAGGGGCCTTCAAGAGACCCAGTACTTC. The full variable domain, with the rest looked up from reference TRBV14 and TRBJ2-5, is EAGVTQFPSHSVIEKGQTVTLRCDPISGHDNLYWYRRVMGKEIKFLLHFVKESKQDESGMPNNRFLAERTGGTYSTLKVQPAELEDSGVYFCASNLFRGLQETQYFGPGTRLLVL.

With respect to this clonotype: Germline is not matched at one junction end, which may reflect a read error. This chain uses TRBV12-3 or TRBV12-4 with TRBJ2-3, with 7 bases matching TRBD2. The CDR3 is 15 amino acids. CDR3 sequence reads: CTSSPNSGRADTQYF. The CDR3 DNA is TGTACCAGCAGTCCAAATAGCGGGCGAGCAGATACGCAGTATTTT.

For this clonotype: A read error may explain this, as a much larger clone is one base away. The CDR3 spells CASSHGGAVKNIQYF. CDR3 nucleotides: TGTGCCAGCAGCCATGGAGGGGCAGTCAAAAACATTCAGTACTTC. The chain is built from TRBV14 and TRBJ2-4; a weak D match, TRBD2 (6 bases). V shed 3 bases and J shed 3 bases, with 12 bases lying between them. Germline CDR1 and CDR2: SGHDN and FVKESK. The CDR3 extends over 15 amino acids.

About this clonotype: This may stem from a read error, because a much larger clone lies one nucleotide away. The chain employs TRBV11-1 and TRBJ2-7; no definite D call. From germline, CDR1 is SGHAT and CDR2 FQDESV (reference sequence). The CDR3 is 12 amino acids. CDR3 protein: CAGSLNSYGQYF. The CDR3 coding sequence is TGTGCCGGCAGCTTAAATAGCTACGGGCAGTACTTC.

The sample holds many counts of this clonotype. The CDR3 coding sequence is TGCAGTGCTAGACACGGGGGAGGGCCTCGGGAGCAGTACTTC. Residues: CSARHGGGPREQYF. V is TRBV20-1 and J is TRBJ2-7, with 7 bases fitting TRBD2. Trimming cost V 2 bases and J 7 bases; bases outside gene matches: 11. CDR3 length: 14 residues. The germline CDR1 and CDR2 sequences are DFQATT and SNEGSKA (reference sequence).

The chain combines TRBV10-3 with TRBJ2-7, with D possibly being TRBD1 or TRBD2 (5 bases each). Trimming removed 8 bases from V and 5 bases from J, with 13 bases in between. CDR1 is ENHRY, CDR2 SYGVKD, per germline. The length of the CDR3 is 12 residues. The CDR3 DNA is TGTGCCATCGGGGGAGTCTCAGACGAGCAGTACTTC. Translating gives CAIGGVSDEQYF.

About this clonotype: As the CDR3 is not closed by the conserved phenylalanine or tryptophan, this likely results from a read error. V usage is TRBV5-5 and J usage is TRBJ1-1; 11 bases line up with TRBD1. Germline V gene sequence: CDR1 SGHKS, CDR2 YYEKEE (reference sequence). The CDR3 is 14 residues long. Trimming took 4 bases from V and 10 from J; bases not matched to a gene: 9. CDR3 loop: CASSRGQGVSGAFV. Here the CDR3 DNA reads TGTGCCAGCAGCCGGGGACAGGGGGTAAGTGGAGCTTTCGTT.

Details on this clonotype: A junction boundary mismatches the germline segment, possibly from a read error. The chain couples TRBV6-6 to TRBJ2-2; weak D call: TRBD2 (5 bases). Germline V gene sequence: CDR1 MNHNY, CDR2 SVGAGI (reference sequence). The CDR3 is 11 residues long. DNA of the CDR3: TGTGCCAGCAGGAGCCCTAGGGAGCTGTGTTTT. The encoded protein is CASRSPRELCF.

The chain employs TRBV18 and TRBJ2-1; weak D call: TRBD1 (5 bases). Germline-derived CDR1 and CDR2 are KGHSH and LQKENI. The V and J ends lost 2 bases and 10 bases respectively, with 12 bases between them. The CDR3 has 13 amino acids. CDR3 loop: CASSPSGNGEQFF. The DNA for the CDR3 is TGTGCCAGCTCACCATCAGGGAATGGGGAGCAGTTCTTC. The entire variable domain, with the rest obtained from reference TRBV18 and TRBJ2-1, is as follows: NAGVMQNPRHLVRRRGQEARLRCSPMKGHSHVYWYRQLPEEGLKFMVYLQKENIIDESGMPKERFSAEFPKEGPSILRIQQVVRGDSAAYFCASSPSGNGEQFFGPGTRLTVL.

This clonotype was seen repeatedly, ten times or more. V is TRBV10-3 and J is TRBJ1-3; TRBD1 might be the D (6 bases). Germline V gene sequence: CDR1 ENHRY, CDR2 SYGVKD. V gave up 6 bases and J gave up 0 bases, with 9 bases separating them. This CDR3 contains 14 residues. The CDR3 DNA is TGTGCCATCAGACAGGGCTACTCTGGAAACACCATATATTTT. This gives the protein CAIRQGYSGNTIYF.

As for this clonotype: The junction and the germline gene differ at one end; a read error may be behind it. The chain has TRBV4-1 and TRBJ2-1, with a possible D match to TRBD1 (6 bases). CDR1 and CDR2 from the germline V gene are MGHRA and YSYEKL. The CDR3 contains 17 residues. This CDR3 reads CAGSQPTGYGSHNEQFF. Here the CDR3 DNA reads TGCGCCGGCAGCCAGCCGACAGGATACGGCTCCCACAATGAGCAGTTCTTC.

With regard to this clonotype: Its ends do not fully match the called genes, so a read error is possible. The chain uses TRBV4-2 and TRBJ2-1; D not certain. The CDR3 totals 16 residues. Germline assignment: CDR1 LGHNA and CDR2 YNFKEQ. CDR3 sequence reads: CAGSQAMDLSYNEQFF. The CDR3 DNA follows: TGTGCCGGCAGTCAAGCTATGGACCTATCCTACAATGAGCAGTTCTTC.

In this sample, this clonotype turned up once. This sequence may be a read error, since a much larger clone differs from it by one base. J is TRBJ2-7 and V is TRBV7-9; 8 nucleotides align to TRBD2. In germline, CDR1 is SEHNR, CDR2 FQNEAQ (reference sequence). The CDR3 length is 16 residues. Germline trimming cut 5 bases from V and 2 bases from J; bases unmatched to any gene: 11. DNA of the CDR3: TGTGCCAGCAGCGCCCTGCCGGGCGGGAGGCCCTACGAGCAGTACTTC. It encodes CASSALPGGRPYEQYF. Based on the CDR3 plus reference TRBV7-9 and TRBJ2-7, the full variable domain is DTGVSQNPRHKITKRGQNVTFRCDPISEHNRLYWYRQTLGQGPEFLTYFQNEAQLEKSRLLSDRFSAERPKGSFSTLEIQRTEQGDSAMYLCASSALPGGRPYEQYFGPGTRLTVT.

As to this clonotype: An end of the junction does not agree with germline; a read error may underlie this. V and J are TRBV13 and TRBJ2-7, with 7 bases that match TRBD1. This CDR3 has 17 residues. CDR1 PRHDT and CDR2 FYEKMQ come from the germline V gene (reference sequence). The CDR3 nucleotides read TGTTCCAGCAGCTGGGGGACAGACAGCGGTGATTTGTGCGAGCAATACTTC. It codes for CSSSWGTDSGDLCEQYF.

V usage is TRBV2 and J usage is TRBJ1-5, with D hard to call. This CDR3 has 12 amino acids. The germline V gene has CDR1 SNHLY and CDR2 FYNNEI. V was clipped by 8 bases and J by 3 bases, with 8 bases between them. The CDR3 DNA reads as TGTGCCAGCGAGGTAGACAATCAGCCCCAGCATTTT. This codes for CASEVDNQPQHF.

CDR3 nucleotides: TGCGCCAGCAACCTACGGACTAGCGGGGCTAGCACAGATACGCAGTATTTT. Translated: CASNLRTSGASTDTQYF. The gene calls are TRBV4-1 and TRBJ2-3, with 12 nucleotides matching TRBD2. Germline trimming cut 7 bases from V and 0 bases from J; bases unmatched to any gene: 8. This CDR3 has 17 residues. Looked up from germline, CDR1 is MGHRA and CDR2 is YSYEKL.

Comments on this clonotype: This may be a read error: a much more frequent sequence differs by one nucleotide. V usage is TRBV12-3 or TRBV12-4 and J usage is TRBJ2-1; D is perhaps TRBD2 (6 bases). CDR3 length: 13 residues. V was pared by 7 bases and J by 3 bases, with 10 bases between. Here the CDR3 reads CASKAGSYNEQFF. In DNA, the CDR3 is TGTGCCAGCAAAGCGGGTAGCTACAATGAGCAGTTCTTC.

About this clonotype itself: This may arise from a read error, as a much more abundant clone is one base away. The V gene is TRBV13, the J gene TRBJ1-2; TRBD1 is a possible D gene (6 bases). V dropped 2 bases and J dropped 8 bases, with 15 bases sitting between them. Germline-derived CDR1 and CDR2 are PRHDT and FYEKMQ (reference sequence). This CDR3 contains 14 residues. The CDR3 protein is CASSLYSGEFGYTF. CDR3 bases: TGTGCCAGCAGCTTATATTCAGGGGAGTTCGGCTACACCTTC.

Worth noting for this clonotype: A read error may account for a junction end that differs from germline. DNA for the CDR3: TGCGCCAGCAGTGAAGCCGGAACGAAGACCGGGGGGCTGTTTTTT. Encoded protein: CASSEAGTKTGGLFF. The chain links TRBV10-1 to TRBJ2-2; perhaps TRBD2 as D (6 bases). CDR1 is WNHNN and CDR2 is SYGVQD in the germline V gene (reference sequence). The CDR3 covers 15 residues.

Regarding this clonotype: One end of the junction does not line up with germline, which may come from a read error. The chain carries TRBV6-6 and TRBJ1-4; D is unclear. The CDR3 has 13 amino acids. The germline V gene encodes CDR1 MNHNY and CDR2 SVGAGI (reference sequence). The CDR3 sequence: CASSRGLDEILSF. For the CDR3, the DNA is TGTGCCAGCAGTCGAGGGTTGGATGAAATACTGTCTTTT.

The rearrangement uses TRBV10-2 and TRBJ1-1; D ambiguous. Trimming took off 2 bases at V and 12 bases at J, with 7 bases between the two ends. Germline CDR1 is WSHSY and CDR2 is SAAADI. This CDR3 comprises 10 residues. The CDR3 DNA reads TGCGCCAGCAGTGAGGCCAAAACTTTCTTT. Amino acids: CASSEAKTFF.

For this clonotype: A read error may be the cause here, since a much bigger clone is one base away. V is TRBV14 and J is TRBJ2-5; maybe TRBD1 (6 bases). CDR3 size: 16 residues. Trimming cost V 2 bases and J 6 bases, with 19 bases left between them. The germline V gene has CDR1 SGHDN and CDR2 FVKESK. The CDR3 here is CASSQKGSGQQKTQYF. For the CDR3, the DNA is TGTGCCAGCAGCCAAAAGGGGTCGGGACAACAGAAGACCCAGTACTTC.

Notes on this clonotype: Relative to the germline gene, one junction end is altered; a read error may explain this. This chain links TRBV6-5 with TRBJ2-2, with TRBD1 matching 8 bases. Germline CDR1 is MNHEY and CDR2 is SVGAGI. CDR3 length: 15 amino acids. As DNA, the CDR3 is TGTGTCAGCAGCAAAGTCAGGGGGCAGGCTGGGGAACTGTTTTTT. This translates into CVSSKVRGQAGELFF.

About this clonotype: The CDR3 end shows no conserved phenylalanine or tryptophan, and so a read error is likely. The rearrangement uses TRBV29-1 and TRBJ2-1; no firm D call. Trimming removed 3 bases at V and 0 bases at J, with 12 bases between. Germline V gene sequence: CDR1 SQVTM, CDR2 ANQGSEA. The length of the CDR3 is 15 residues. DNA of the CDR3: TGCAGCGTTGAGTTAAGCTGGAGCTCCTACAATGAGCAGTTCATC. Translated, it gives CSVELSWSSYNEQFI.

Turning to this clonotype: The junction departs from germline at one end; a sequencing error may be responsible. The CDR3 loop reads CAILRGNSGELFF. Here the CDR3 DNA reads TGTGCCATTCTTAGAGGGAACTCCGGGGAGCTGTTTTTT. The V gene is TRBV4-2, the J gene TRBJ2-2; the D gene is possibly TRBD2 (5 bases). The CDR3 covers 13 residues. Germline CDR1 is LGHNA and CDR2 is YNFKEQ.

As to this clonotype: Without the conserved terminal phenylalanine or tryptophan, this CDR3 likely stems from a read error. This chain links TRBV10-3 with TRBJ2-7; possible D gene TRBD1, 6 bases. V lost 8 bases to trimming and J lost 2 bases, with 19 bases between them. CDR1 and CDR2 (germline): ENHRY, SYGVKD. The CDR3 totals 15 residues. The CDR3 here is CAIAQGWQGTYEQYL. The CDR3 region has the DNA TGTGCCATCGCCCAGGGGTGGCAGGGTACCTACGAGCAGTACTTA.

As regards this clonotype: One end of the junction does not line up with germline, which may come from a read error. CDR3 sequence reads: CVSSYSAGTGTGGYEQYF. The DNA of the CDR3 is TGTGTCAGCAGTTACTCTGCTGGTACAGGGACAGGGGGCTACGAGCAGTACTTC. This chain connects TRBV6-5 to TRBJ2-7; 11 bases fit TRBD1. CDR3 length: 18 residues. Germline CDR1 MNHEY, CDR2 SVGAGI.

The CDR3 DNA follows: TGTGCCAGCAGGGCGGGGGGGCCCAACACCGGGGAGCTGTTTTTT. Translation gives CASRAGGPNTGELFF. The rearrangement links TRBV5-6 to TRBJ2-2, with TRBD2 matching over 9 bases. The J segment lost 2 bases and the V segment lost 5 bases, leaving 4 bases of the junction unmatched. The CDR3 extends over 15 amino acids. CDR1 is SGHDT and CDR2 is YYEEEE in the germline V gene.